This T cell receptor (beta chain) is from a study of shared clonotypes between healthy human individuals. The sorted-subset replicate PCRs were given around 0.2 ug DNA, which is tens of thousands of T cell genomes. The method was immunoSEQ multiplex PCR; TCRdb's version includes in-frame clones alone and lacks a portion of them. Among about 2 million clones listed, about 95% were seen once. CD45RO-negative, CCR7-selected cells formed the naive CD8 fraction, which excluded terminally differentiated effector memory CD45RA+ cells. Trimming shortened V by 1 base and J by 3 bases, and 12 bases separated the two germline ends. Germline CDR1 is MGHRA and CDR2 is YSYEKL. CDR3 length: 16 residues.

This chain joins TRBV4-1 and TRBJ2-2; D uncertain. The specimen was naive CD8+ T cells sorted from blood. The TCR was taken from a man aged 18 to 29 in good health. The CDR3: CASSQVLAGHTGELFF. DNA of the CDR3: TGCGCCAGCAGCCAAGTCCTGGCAGGTCACACCGGGGAGCTGTTTTTT.